This is a list of T cell receptor beta chains from one sample in a study of shared clonotypes between healthy human individuals. Clones were read by immunoSEQ multiplex PCR, and TCRdb kept only the in-frame ones, dropping some. The sample has 550,000 to 700,000 clones, about three quarters seen once. Material for sequencing was memory CD4+ T cells sorted from blood. These receptors came from a woman aged 25 to 39 in good health. CDR3s include the opening cysteine and the closing phenylalanine or tryptophan. A D gene is named only where the DNA matches it firmly. Size values are once, few and many counts, or a class for expanded clones, and some rows have none.

d_call,j_call,clone_size,v_call,cdr3_aa,cdr3_nt
-,TRBJ2-7,-,TRBV4-1,CASSPTWSELNYEQYF,TGCGCCAGCAGCCCGACCTGGAGTGAACTGAACTACGAGCAGTACTTC
-,TRBJ1-3,-,TRBV6-5,CASSTSGNTIYF,TGTGCCAGCAGTACCTCTGGAAACACCATATATTTT
-,TRBJ1-5,-,TRBV10-3,CAISDGGDQPQHF,TGTGCCATCAGTGACGGGGGCGATCAGCCCCAGCATTTT
-,TRBJ1-1,-,TRBV11-1,CASSLATDFEAFF,TGTGCCAGCAGCTTAGCCACGGACTTCGAAGCTTTCTTT
TRBD1,TRBJ1-3,-,TRBV2,CASRGQPDGNTIYF,TGTGCCAGCAGGGGACAGCCGGACGGAAACACCATATATTTT
-,TRBJ2-3,-,TRBV27,CASSFNWDTDTQYF,TGTGCCAGCAGCTTTAACTGGGACACAGATACGCAGTATTTT
TRBD2,TRBJ2-7,many,TRBV2,CASRPGTSGSTHEQYF,TGTGCCAGCAGGCCAGGGACTAGCGGGAGTACACACGAGCAGTACTTC
TRBD1,TRBJ1-4,once,TRBV6-5,CASSTTGTGHEKLFF,TGTGCCAGCAGTACCACCGGGACAGGTCATGAAAAACTGTTTTTT
-,TRBJ2-3,-,TRBV7-3,CASSLYTDTQYF,TGTGCCAGCAGCCTATACACAGATACGCAGTATTTT
TRBD1,TRBJ1-5,few,TRBV6-1,CASREGQVSQPQHF,TGTGCCAGCAGAGAAGGACAGGTTAGTCAGCCCCAGCATTTT
TRBD2,TRBJ2-1,-,TRBV10-1,CASGGASGINEQFF,TGCGCCAGCGGGGGGGCTAGCGGGATTAATGAGCAGTTCTTC
-,TRBJ1-3,few,TRBV5-1,CASSLGTGNTIYF,TGCGCCAGCAGCTTGGGGACGGGAAACACCATATATTTT
-,TRBJ2-7,-,TRBV28,CASRRQASSYEQYF,TGTGCCAGCAGGAGGCAGGCGAGCTCCTACGAGCAGTACTTC
TRBD2,TRBJ2-7,-,TRBV28,CASSLVSSGRYEQYF,TGTGCCAGCAGTTTAGTCTCTAGCGGGAGGTACGAGCAGTACTTC
TRBD2,TRBJ2-7,-,TRBV7-2,CASNLAGGREQYF,TGTGCCAGCAACCTGGCGGGGGGCCGCGAGCAGTACTTC
-,TRBJ2-1,few,TRBV27,CASRLVGSSYNEQFF,TGTGCCAGCAGGCTGGTCGGGAGCTCCTACAATGAGCAGTTCTTC
-,TRBJ1-1,-,TRBV6-1,CAGRRGLNTEAFF,TGTGCCGGACGCAGGGGCCTGAACACTGAAGCTTTCTTT
TRBD2,TRBJ2-3,-,TRBV30,CAWSVKAGGPTWLTDTQYF,TGTGCCTGGAGTGTCAAAGCGGGAGGGCCTACATGGTTAACAGATACGCAGTATTTT
-,TRBJ2-7,-,TRBV11-2,CASSLEYAGPYYEQYF,TGTGCCAGCAGCTTAGAGTACGCGGGGCCTTACTACGAGCAGTACTTC
-,TRBJ1-1,-,TRBV5-1,CASSLRGNTEAFF,TGCGCCAGCAGCTTGCGCGGGAACACTGAAGCTTTCTTT
TRBD1,TRBJ1-2,-,TRBV19,CASNRQGGYTF,TGTGCCAGCAACCGACAGGGTGGCTACACCTTC
-,TRBJ1-3,-,TRBV10-3,CAIKGEGNTIYF,TGTGCCATCAAGGGTGAAGGAAACACCATATATTTT
-,TRBJ2-1,few,TRBV29-1,CSVTVEGSKFF,TGCAGCGTTACGGTGGAGGGCAGTAAGTTCTTC
-,TRBJ1-4,-,TRBV28,CASTLGGTNEKLFF,TGTGCCAGCACCCTGGGGGGGACTAATGAAAAACTGTTTTTT
TRBD1,TRBJ1-1,-,TRBV7-9,CASSRETGGGSEAFF,TGTGCCAGCAGCAGAGAGACAGGGGGCGGCTCTGAAGCTTTCTTT
-,TRBJ1-1,-,TRBV19,CASRSEGRDLEAFF,TGTGCCAGTAGATCGGAGGGACGTGACCTTGAAGCTTTCTTT
-,TRBJ1-5,-,TRBV9,CASSNSNQPQHF,TGTGCCAGCAGCAATAGCAATCAGCCCCAGCATTTT
-,TRBJ2-1,-,TRBV27,CASSFRTSADEQFF,TGTGCCAGCAGTTTCCGCACTAGTGCCGATGAGCAGTTCTTC
-,TRBJ2-7,once,TRBV2,CASQDLGYEQYF,TGTGCCAGCCAAGATCTAGGATACGAGCAGTACTTC
-,TRBJ2-7,-,TRBV11-3,CASSFVSGRRLCEQYF,TGTGCCAGCAGCTTCGTCTCGGGACGGAGGCTATGCGAGCAGTACTTC
-,TRBJ2-3,-,TRBV29-1,CSASTDTQYF,TGCAGCGCCTCCACAGATACGCAGTATTTT
TRBD2,TRBJ2-1,-,TRBV27,CASSPYPGLAVNNEQFF,TGTGCCAGCAGTCCATACCCGGGACTAGCGGTAAACAATGAGCAGTTCTTC
-,TRBJ2-1,-,TRBV27,CASTSRSSYNEQFF,TGTGCCAGCACGTCCCGAAGCTCCTACAATGAGCAGTTCTTC
-,TRBJ2-7,-,TRBV5-1,CASSPARYEQYF,TGCGCCAGCAGCCCAGCCAGGTACGAGCAGTACTTC